The source of this T cell receptor (beta chain) is a study of T cells after yellow fever vaccination. This clonotype showed up just a few times. The CDR3 has 18 residues. CDR1 is SGHAT, CDR2 FQNNGV, per germline. The V and J ends lost 5 bases and 8 bases, in that order; junction bases with no gene match: 14. Production of TCR cDNA was by 5'RACE template switching, which also added a universal primer site and UMIs. TCRdb re-derived calls from the 5' RACE reads in MiXCR, one entry per CDR3 protein. This sample carries more than 350,000 distinct CDR3 sequences, around a tenth of them seen once, and the ten largest clones take around 18%.

The chain has TRBV11-2 and TRBJ2-1; TRBD2 matches at 14 bases. The sequenced sample was PBMCs, obtained on the day of the first yellow fever vaccination. This clonotype was obtained from a man between 18 and 35 years old who received the YFV17D yellow fever vaccine. The CDR3 DNA is TGTGCCAGCAGCCACCCCGCGGGACTAGCGGGGGAGTCTCATGAGCAGTTCTTC. It translates to CASSHPAGLAGESHEQFF.